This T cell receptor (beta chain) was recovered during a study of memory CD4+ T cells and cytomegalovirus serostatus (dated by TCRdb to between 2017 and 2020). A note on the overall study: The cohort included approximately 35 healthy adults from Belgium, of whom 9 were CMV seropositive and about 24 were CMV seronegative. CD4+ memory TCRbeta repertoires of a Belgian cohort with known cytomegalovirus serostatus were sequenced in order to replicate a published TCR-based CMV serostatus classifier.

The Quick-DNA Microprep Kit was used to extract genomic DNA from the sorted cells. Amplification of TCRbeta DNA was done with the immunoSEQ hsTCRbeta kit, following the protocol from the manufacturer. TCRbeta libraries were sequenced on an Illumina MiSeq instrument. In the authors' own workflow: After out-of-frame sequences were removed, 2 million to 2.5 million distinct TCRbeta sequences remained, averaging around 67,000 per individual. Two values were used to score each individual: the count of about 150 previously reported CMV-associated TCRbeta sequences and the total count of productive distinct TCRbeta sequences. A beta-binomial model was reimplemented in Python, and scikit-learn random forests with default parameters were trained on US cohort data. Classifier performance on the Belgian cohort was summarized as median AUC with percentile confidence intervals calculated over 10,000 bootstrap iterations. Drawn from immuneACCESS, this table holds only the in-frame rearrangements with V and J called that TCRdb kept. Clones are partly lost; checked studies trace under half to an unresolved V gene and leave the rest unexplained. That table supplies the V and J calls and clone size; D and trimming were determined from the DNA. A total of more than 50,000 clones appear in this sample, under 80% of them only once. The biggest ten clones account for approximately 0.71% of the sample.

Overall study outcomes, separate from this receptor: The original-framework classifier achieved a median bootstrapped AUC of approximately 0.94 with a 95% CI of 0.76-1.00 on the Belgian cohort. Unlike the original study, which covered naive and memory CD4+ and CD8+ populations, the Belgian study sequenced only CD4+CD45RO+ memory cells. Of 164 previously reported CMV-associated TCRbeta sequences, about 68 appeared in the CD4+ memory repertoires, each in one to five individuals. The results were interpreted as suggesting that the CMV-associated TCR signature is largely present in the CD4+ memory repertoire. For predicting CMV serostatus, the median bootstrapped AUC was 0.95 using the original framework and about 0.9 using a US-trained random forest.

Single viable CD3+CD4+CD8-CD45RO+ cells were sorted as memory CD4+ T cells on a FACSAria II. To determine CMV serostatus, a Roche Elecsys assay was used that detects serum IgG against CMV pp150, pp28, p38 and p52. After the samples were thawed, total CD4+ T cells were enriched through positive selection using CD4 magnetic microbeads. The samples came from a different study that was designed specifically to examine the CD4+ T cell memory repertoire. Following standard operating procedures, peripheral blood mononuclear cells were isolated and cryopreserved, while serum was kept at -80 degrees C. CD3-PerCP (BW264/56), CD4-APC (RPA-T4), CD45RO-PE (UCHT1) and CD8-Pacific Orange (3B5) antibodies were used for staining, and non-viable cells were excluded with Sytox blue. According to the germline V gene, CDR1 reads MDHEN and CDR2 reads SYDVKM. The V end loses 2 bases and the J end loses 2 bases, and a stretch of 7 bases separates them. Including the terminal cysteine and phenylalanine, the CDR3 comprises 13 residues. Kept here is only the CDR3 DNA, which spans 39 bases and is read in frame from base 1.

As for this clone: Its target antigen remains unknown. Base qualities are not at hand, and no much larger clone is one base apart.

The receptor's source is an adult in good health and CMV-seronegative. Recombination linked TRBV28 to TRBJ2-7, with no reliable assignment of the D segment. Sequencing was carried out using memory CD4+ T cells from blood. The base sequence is TGTGCCAGCAGTTTACGGCTCCCCTACGAGCAGTACTTC. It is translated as CASSLRLPYEQYF.